Below, 4 T cell receptor beta chains from the same sample are listed, as sequenced in a study of CD8 T cells in ankylosing spondylitis (dated 2017 in TCRdb). Library prep was done by 5' RACE. The instrument given in TCRdb is Illumina HiSeq 2500. Using fastp at Q25 and MiXCR, TCRdb reprocessed the public reads and kept productive beta chains. Identical CDR3 protein sequences are pooled into one entry, listed with their most common genes and DNA. The sample includes some 130,000 distinct CDR3 sequences, with about 13% observed a single time. The ten top clones hold 2.5% to 3% of the sample. The sample consisted of blood, either unsorted or a sorted T cell fraction (not recorded which). Receptors were obtained from a female donor with ankylosing spondylitis or in good health (not recorded which).

This clonotype was counted at least ten times. The chain links TRBV9 to TRBJ1-4, with 7 bases lining up with TRBD1. The CDR3 is 15 residues long. Germline-derived CDR1 and CDR2 are SGDLS and YYNGEE. The V gene end was trimmed by 2 bases and the J gene end by 5 bases; junction bases not matched to a gene: 6. Here the CDR3 reads CASSVRDRLNEKLFF. CDR3 coding DNA: TGTGCCAGCAGCGTCCGGGACAGACTAAATGAAAAACTGTTTTTT.

The V gene is TRBV12-3 or TRBV12-4, the J gene TRBJ2-7; 8 bases line up with TRBD2. The V segment lost 0 bases and the J segment 7 bases; nucleotides outside the gene matches: 2. The CDR3 consists of 13 residues. CDR3 region: CASSLASGGEQYF. The CDR3 bases are TGTGCCAGCAGTTTAGCGTCGGGAGGGGAGCAGTACTTC.

This rearrangement joins TRBV28 to TRBJ1-2, with no clear D. This CDR3 contains 11 residues. CDR1 is MDHEN and CDR2 is SYDVKM in the germline V gene. As DNA, the CDR3 is TGTCAGGCTGGGTCGGTTCAGGGCTACACCTTC. Translation: CQAGSVQGYTF.

The rearrangement joins TRBV18 to TRBJ1-3; D gene uncertain. Germline CDR1 and CDR2: KGHSH and LQKENI. V was cut by 2 bases and J by 0 bases, with 20 bases left in between. CDR3 length: 19 amino acids. The CDR3 spells CASSPVYGMPRNSGNTIYF. DNA for the CDR3: TGTGCCAGCTCACCAGTTTATGGGATGCCGCGAAACTCTGGAAACACCATATATTTT.